A selection of T cell receptor beta chains follows, all from one sample in a study of T cell therapy after organ transplantation. These receptors' antigens are unknown. TCRdb's table, derived via immunoSEQ multiplex PCR, lists solely in-frame clones and lacks some. The sample consists of almost 20,000 clones, 81% of them appearing once. Source: CD8+ T cells from blood, taken after autologous CMV-specific T cell therapy. These receptors were collected from a human patient who had received a solid organ transplant and had CMV disease. The graft donor may have contributed some T cells. The CDR3 runs from the conserved cysteine through the conserved F or W. Each record gives: D gene, clone size, V gene, J gene, CDR3 DNA, CDR3 protein. A D gene is named only where the DNA matches it firmly. For some rows the clone size is stated as once, few or many, or as a class when expanded; others skip it.

d_gene: .; abundance: .; v_gene: TRBV7-9; j_gene: TRBJ2-7; CDR3nt: TGTGCCAGCAGCTTAGGGAGGGGGCAAACCTACGAGCAGTACTTC; CDR3aa: CASSLGRGQTYEQYF
d_gene: TRBD2; abundance: .; v_gene: TRBV14; j_gene: TRBJ2-1; CDR3nt: TGTGCCAGCAGCCCCCCTCTAGCGGGAGGCACCACTTTGGGCTACAATGAGCAGTTCTTC; CDR3aa: CASSPPLAGGTTLGYNEQFF
d_gene: TRBD1; abundance: medium-sized; v_gene: TRBV19; j_gene: TRBJ2-1; CDR3nt: TGTGCCAGTGGACAGGGGGCCTCCTACAATGAGCAGTTCTTC; CDR3aa: CASGQGASYNEQFF
d_gene: .; abundance: .; v_gene: TRBV27; j_gene: TRBJ1-1; CDR3nt: TGTGCCAGCAGTAAGGGAAGGACTGAAGCTTTCTTT; CDR3aa: CASSKGRTEAFF
d_gene: .; abundance: .; v_gene: TRBV27; j_gene: TRBJ1-1; CDR3nt: TGTGCCAGCAGTTTATCGTCGGGGTCGAACACTGAAGCTTTCTTT; CDR3aa: CASSLSSGSNTEAFF
d_gene: .; abundance: .; v_gene: TRBV6-5; j_gene: TRBJ2-1; CDR3nt: TGTGCCAGCAGTTACCCCGGTGTTGAGCAGTTCTTC; CDR3aa: CASSYPGVEQFF
d_gene: TRBD1; abundance: .; v_gene: TRBV7-3; j_gene: TRBJ1-2; CDR3nt: TGTGCCAGCAGTTTGCAGGGGGGCTATGGCTACACCTTC; CDR3aa: CASSLQGGYGYTF
d_gene: TRBD1; abundance: .; v_gene: TRBV9; j_gene: TRBJ1-2; CDR3nt: TGTGCCAGCAGCCCCCGGGACAGGGTATACTATGGCTACACCTTC; CDR3aa: CASSPRDRVYYGYTF
d_gene: TRBD2; abundance: .; v_gene: TRBV13; j_gene: TRBJ2-7; CDR3nt: TGTGCCAGCAGCTTCGCCTTAGCGGGAGCCTACGAGCAGTACTTC; CDR3aa: CASSFALAGAYEQYF
d_gene: .; abundance: .; v_gene: TRBV6-6; j_gene: TRBJ2-2; CDR3nt: TGTGCCAGCAGTTACGATTCGTCCAGCCTGGCCGGGGAGCTGTTTTTT; CDR3aa: CASSYDSSSLAGELFF
d_gene: .; abundance: .; v_gene: TRBV6-1; j_gene: TRBJ1-1; CDR3nt: TGTGCCAGCAGTGTCCACAGGGAGGGGTTCGCTGAAGCTTTCTTT; CDR3aa: CASSVHREGFAEAFF
d_gene: .; abundance: .; v_gene: TRBV2; j_gene: TRBJ1-2; CDR3nt: TGTGCCAGCAGTGATCCTACACAGGAGGGCTATGGCTACACCTTC; CDR3aa: CASSDPTQEGYGYTF
d_gene: .; abundance: .; v_gene: TRBV5-8; j_gene: TRBJ1-5; CDR3nt: TGTGCCAGCAGCATCCAGGGCTATAGCAATCAGCCCCAGCATTTT; CDR3aa: CASSIQGYSNQPQHF
d_gene: TRBD2; abundance: .; v_gene: TRBV6-4; j_gene: TRBJ2-1; CDR3nt: TGTGCCAGCAGCCCCGGGACTAGCGGAGGAGGTGTCTACAATGAGCAGTTCTTC; CDR3aa: CASSPGTSGGGVYNEQFF
d_gene: .; abundance: few; v_gene: TRBV29-1; j_gene: TRBJ1-2; CDR3nt: TGCAGCGTTGAACCCGATAACTATGGCTACACCTTC; CDR3aa: CSVEPDNYGYTF
d_gene: .; abundance: .; v_gene: TRBV6-1; j_gene: TRBJ2-1; CDR3nt: TGTGCCAGCAGTTCTCAGGACAGTCCCCACAATGAGCAGTTCTTC; CDR3aa: CASSSQDSPHNEQFF
d_gene: .; abundance: .; v_gene: TRBV7-9; j_gene: TRBJ2-4; CDR3nt: TGTGCCAGCAGCCAAGAACTTCTAGCCAAAAACATTCAGTACTTC; CDR3aa: CASSQELLAKNIQYF
d_gene: TRBD1; abundance: .; v_gene: TRBV11-2; j_gene: TRBJ2-1; CDR3nt: TGTGCCAGCAGCACGGGACAGAGTTACAATGAGCAGTTCTTC; CDR3aa: CASSTGQSYNEQFF
d_gene: .; abundance: .; v_gene: TRBV4-2; j_gene: TRBJ1-2; CDR3nt: TGTGCCAGCAGCCAAGAGTGGGGTGGCTATGGCTACACCTTC; CDR3aa: CASSQEWGGYGYTF
d_gene: TRBD2; abundance: .; v_gene: TRBV7-2; j_gene: TRBJ2-7; CDR3nt: TGTGCCAGCAGCTTCTGGAGCGGGGGCTACGAGCAGTACTTC; CDR3aa: CASSFWSGGYEQYF
d_gene: .; abundance: .; v_gene: TRBV5-1; j_gene: TRBJ2-6; CDR3nt: TGCGCCAGCAGCCGTCACAGGGAGGGGCGGCTGGTCCTGACTTTC; CDR3aa: CASSRHREGRLVLTF
d_gene: .; abundance: .; v_gene: TRBV9; j_gene: TRBJ2-3; CDR3nt: TGTGCCAGCAGCGTAGGGGTCGGCCGAGCCATGGGGAAGGGGGGCACAGATACGCAGTATTTT; CDR3aa: CASSVGVGRAMGKGGTDTQYF
d_gene: TRBD2; abundance: few; v_gene: TRBV9; j_gene: TRBJ2-1; CDR3nt: TGTGCCAGCAGCGTAGGGCTAGCGGGGTACAATGAGCAGTTCTTC; CDR3aa: CASSVGLAGYNEQFF
d_gene: .; abundance: .; v_gene: TRBV27; j_gene: TRBJ1-5; CDR3nt: TGTGCCAGCAGTAAAGGGCAGCGAGAGGGCTCGAGCAATCAGCCCCAGCATTTT; CDR3aa: CASSKGQREGSSNQPQHF
d_gene: .; abundance: .; v_gene: TRBV4-1; j_gene: TRBJ2-3; CDR3nt: TGCGCCAGCAGCCAAGTAAGGGTACAACTTGGTACGCAGTATTTT; CDR3aa: CASSQVRVQLGTQYF
d_gene: .; abundance: once; v_gene: TRBV15; j_gene: TRBJ2-3; CDR3nt: TGTGCCACCAGCAAGAAGCCGGACGGTCCAGATACGCAGTATTTT; CDR3aa: CATSKKPDGPDTQYF
d_gene: .; abundance: .; v_gene: TRBV29-1; j_gene: TRBJ2-2; CDR3nt: TGCAGCGTTGAATTTGTGGGACACAACACCGGGGAGCTGTTTTTT; CDR3aa: CSVEFVGHNTGELFF
d_gene: .; abundance: once; v_gene: TRBV9; j_gene: TRBJ1-3; CDR3nt: TGTGCCAGCAGCGGGGATGGAAACACCATATATTTT; CDR3aa: CASSGDGNTIYF
d_gene: .; abundance: .; v_gene: TRBV21-1; j_gene: TRBJ2-3; CDR3nt: TGTGCCAGCAGCACTTTGACAGGGACCAGCACAGATACGCAGTATTTT; CDR3aa: CASSTLTGTSTDTQYF
d_gene: .; abundance: .; v_gene: TRBV7-9; j_gene: TRBJ1-1; CDR3nt: TGTGCCAGCAGCTTTCATCCAGAGATGAACACTGAAGCTTTCTTT; CDR3aa: CASSFHPEMNTEAFF
d_gene: TRBD1; abundance: few; v_gene: TRBV7-9; j_gene: TRBJ2-7; CDR3nt: TGTGCCAGCAGCAAAGGGACAGTGAACTCCTACGAGCAGTACTTC; CDR3aa: CASSKGTVNSYEQYF
d_gene: TRBD1; abundance: .; v_gene: TRBV7-2; j_gene: TRBJ2-7; CDR3nt: TGTGCCAGCAGCCCCCAAGGACAGGGGTGGGAGCAGTACTTC; CDR3aa: CASSPQGQGWEQYF
d_gene: .; abundance: .; v_gene: TRBV6-6; j_gene: TRBJ2-2; CDR3nt: TGTGCCAGCAGTTACTCGAAACTCGGGGAGCTGTTTTTT; CDR3aa: CASSYSKLGELFF
d_gene: .; abundance: .; v_gene: TRBV20-1; j_gene: TRBJ2-5; CDR3nt: TGCAGTGCCAACGACGGGACCCAGTACTTC; CDR3aa: CSANDGTQYF
d_gene: .; abundance: .; v_gene: TRBV5-6; j_gene: TRBJ2-4; CDR3nt: TGTGCCAGCAGCTCCCCGGACAGCCGCGAAAACATTCAGTACTTC; CDR3aa: CASSSPDSRENIQYF
d_gene: TRBD1; abundance: .; v_gene: TRBV9; j_gene: TRBJ1-1; CDR3nt: TGTGCCAGCAGCGTAGCAGGGGGGAACACTGAAGCTTTCTTT; CDR3aa: CASSVAGGNTEAFF
d_gene: .; abundance: .; v_gene: TRBV10-2; j_gene: TRBJ2-7; CDR3nt: TGCGCCAGCAGTGTTCAATACGAGCAGTACTTC; CDR3aa: CASSVQYEQYF
d_gene: TRBD1; abundance: .; v_gene: TRBV4-1; j_gene: TRBJ2-3; CDR3nt: TGCGCCAGCAGCCAAGACAGGGGGCATTTGGGAACAGATACGCAGTATTTT; CDR3aa: CASSQDRGHLGTDTQYF
d_gene: .; abundance: .; v_gene: TRBV6-1; j_gene: TRBJ2-7; CDR3nt: TGTGCCAGCAGTGAGGGCAGGGCCAGAATCTACGAGCAGTACTTC; CDR3aa: CASSEGRARIYEQYF
d_gene: .; abundance: .; v_gene: TRBV11-3; j_gene: TRBJ2-2; CDR3nt: TGTGCCAGCAGCTTAGGGCCACACAACACCGGGGAGCTGTTTTTT; CDR3aa: CASSLGPHNTGELFF
d_gene: .; abundance: few; v_gene: TRBV10-1; j_gene: TRBJ1-1; CDR3nt: TGCGCCAGCAGCAGGGGACGGCTGAACACTGAAGCTTTCTTT; CDR3aa: CASSRGRLNTEAFF
d_gene: .; abundance: .; v_gene: TRBV15; j_gene: TRBJ2-7; CDR3nt: TGTGCCACCAGCATAGGGACATCCATTTCTTACGAGCAGTACTTC; CDR3aa: CATSIGTSISYEQYF